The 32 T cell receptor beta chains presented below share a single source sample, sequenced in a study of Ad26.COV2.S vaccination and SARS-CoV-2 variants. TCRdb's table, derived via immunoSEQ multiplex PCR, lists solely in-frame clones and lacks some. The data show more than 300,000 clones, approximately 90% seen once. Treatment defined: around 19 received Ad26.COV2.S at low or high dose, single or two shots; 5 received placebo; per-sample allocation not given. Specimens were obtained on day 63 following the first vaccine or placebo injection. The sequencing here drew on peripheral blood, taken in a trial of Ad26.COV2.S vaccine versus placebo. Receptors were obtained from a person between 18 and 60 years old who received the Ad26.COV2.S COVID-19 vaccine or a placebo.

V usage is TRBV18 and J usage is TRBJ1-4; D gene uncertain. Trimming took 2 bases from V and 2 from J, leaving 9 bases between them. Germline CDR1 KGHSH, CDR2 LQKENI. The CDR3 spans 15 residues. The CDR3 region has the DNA TGTGCCAGCTCACCAGGCAGCTCTACTAATGAAAAACTGTTTTTT. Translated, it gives CASSPGSSTNEKLFF.

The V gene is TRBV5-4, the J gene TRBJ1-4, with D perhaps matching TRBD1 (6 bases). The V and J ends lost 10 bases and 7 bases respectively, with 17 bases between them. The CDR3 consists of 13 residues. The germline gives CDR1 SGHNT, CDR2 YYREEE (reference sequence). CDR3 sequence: CAGGRVGSEKLFF. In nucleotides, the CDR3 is TGTGCCGGGGGCAGGGTGGGGAGTGAAAAACTGTTTTTT. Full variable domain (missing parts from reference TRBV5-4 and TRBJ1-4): ETGVTQSPTHLIKTRGQQVTLRCSSQSGHNTVSWYQQALGQGPQFIFQYYREEENGRGNFPPRFSGLQFPNYSSELNVNALELDDSALYLCAGGRVGSEKLFFGSGTQLSVL.

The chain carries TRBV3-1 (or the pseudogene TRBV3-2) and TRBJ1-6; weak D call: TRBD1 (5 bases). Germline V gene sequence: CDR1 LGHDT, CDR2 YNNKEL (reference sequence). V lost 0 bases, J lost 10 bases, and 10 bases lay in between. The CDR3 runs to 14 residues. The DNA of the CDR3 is TGTGCCAGCAGCCAAGACCGACAGATCTCACCCCTCCACTTT. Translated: CASSQDRQISPLHF.

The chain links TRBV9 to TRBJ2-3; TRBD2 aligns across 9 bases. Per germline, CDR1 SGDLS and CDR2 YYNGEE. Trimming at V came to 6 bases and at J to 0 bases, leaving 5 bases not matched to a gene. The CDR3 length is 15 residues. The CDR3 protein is CASTSGTTSTDTQYF. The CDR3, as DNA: TGTGCCAGCACTAGCGGGACTACTAGCACAGATACGCAGTATTTT.

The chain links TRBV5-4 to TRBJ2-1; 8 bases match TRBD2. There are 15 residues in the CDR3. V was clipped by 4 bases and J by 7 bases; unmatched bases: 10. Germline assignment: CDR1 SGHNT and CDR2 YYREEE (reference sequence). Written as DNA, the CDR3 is TGTGCCAGCAGCACACGAGCGGGAGCAACAAATGAGCAGTTCTTC. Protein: CASSTRAGATNEQFF. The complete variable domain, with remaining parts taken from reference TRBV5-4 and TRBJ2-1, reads ETGVTQSPTHLIKTRGQQVTLRCSSQSGHNTVSWYQQALGQGPQFIFQYYREEENGRGNFPPRFSGLQFPNYSSELNVNALELDDSALYLCASSTRAGATNEQFFGPGTRLTVL.

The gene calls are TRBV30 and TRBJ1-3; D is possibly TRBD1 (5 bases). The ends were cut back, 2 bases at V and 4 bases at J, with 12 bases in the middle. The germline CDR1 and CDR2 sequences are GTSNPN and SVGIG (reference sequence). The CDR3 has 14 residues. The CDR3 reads CAWSTPGTGNTIYF. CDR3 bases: TGTGCCTGGAGTACCCCAGGGACGGGAAACACCATATATTTT.

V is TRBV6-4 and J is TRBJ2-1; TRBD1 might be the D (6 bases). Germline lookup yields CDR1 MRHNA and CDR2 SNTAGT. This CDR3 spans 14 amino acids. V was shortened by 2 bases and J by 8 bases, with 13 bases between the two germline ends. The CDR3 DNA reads TGTGCCAGCAGTGACGGGGGCGAAGTCGATGAGCAGTTCTTC. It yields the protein CASSDGGEVDEQFF.

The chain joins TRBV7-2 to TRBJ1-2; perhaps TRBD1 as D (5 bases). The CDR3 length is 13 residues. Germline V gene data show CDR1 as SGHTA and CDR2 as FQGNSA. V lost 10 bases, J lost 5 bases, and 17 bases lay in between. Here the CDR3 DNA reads TGTGCCACCGAAAGGGGTTTATTTTATGGCTACACCTTC. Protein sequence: CATERGLFYGYTF.

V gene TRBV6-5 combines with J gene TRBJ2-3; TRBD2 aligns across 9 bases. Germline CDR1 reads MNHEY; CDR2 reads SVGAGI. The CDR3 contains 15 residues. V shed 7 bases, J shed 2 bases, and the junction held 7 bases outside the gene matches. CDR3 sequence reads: CASNAGGIYTDTQYF. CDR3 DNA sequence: TGTGCCAGCAATGCGGGGGGGATCTACACAGATACGCAGTATTTT.

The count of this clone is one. CDR3 DNA sequence: TGTGCCAGTAGTATTGTTCCAGGAAGAACCAGCAATCAGCCCCAGCATTTT. This translates into CASSIVPGRTSNQPQHF. The chain has TRBV19 and TRBJ1-5; D is undetermined. The germline V gene encodes CDR1 LNHDA and CDR2 SQIVND (reference sequence). The CDR3 consists of 17 residues. Trimming pared 3 bases from V and 1 base from J, leaving 16 bases between. Based on the CDR3 plus reference TRBV19 and TRBJ1-5, the full variable domain is DGGITQSPKYLFRKEGQNVTLSCEQNLNHDAMYWYRQDPGQGLRLIYYSQIVNDFQKGDIAEGYSVSREKKESFPLTVTSAQKNPTAFYLCASSIVPGRTSNQPQHFGDGTRLSIL.

CDR3 loop: CASRHRDGIQETQYF. Here the CDR3 DNA reads TGTGCCAGTAGACACCGGGACGGAATCCAAGAGACCCAGTACTTC. The chain recombines TRBV19 with TRBJ2-5, with D possibly called TRBD1 or TRBD2 (5 bases each). Trimming removed 6 bases from V and 1 base from J, with 15 bases in between. The CDR3 is 15 residues long. The germline gives CDR1 LNHDA, CDR2 SQIVND (reference sequence). Variable domain in full (rest from reference TRBV19 and TRBJ2-5): DGGITQSPKYLFRKEGQNVTLSCEQNLNHDAMYWYRQDPGQGLRLIYYSQIVNDFQKGDIAEGYSVSREKKESFPLTVTSAQKNPTAFYLCASRHRDGIQETQYFGPGTRLLVL.

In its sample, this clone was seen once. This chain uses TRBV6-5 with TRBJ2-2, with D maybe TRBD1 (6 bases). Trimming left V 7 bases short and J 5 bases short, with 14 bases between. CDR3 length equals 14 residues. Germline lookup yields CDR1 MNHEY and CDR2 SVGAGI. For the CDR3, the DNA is TGTGCCAGCACCCGAAACAGGGATACCGGGGAGCTGTTTTTT. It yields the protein CASTRNRDTGELFF.

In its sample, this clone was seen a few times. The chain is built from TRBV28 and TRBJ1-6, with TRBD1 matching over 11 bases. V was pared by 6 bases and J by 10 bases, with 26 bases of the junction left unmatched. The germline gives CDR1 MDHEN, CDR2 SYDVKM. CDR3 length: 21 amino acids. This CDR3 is CASSPIINFRRTGGEESPLHF. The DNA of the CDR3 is TGTGCCAGCAGCCCCATCATTAACTTTAGACGGACAGGGGGCGAAGAATCACCCCTCCACTTT.

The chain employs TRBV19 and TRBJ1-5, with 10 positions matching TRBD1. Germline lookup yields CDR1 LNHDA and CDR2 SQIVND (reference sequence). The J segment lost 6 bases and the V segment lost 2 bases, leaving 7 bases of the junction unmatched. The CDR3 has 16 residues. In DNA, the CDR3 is TGTGCCAGTAGTATATTGACAGGGGGCAGGGTTCAGCCCCAGCATTTT. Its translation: CASSILTGGRVQPQHF.

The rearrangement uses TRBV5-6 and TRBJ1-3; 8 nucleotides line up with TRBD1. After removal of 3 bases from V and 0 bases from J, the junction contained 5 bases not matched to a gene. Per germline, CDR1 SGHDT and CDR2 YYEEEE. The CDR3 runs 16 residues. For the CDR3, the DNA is TGTGCCAGCAGCTCCAGGGGGCTTATCTCTGGAAACACCATATATTTT. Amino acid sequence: CASSSRGLISGNTIYF.

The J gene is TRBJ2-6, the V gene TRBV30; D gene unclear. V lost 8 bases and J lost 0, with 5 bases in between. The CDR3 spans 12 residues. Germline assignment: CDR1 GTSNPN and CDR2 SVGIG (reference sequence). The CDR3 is CAMSSGANVLTF. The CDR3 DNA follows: TGTGCCATGAGCTCTGGGGCCAACGTCCTGACTTTC.

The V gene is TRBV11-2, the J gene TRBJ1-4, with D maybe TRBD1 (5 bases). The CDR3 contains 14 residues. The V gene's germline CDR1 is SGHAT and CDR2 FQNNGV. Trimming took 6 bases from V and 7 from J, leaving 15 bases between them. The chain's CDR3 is CASRRGVSGEKLFF. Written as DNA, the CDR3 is TGTGCCAGCAGAAGAGGGGTTAGCGGTGAAAAACTGTTTTTT.

The CDR3 spells CASSLDTYEQYF. The DNA for the CDR3 is TGTGCCAGCAGTCTAGACACCTACGAGCAGTACTTC. The rearrangement uses TRBV9 and TRBJ2-7; D unclear. The CDR3 covers 12 residues. Germline CDR1 SGDLS, CDR2 YYNGEE. V lost 5 bases and J lost 2, with 8 bases in between.

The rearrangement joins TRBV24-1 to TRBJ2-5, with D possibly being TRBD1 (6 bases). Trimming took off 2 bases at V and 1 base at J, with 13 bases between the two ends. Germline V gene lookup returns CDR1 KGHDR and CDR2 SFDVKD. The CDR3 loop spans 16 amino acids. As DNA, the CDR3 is TGTGCCACCAGTGATTCCACCGGGACACTCCAAGAGACCCAGTACTTC. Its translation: CATSDSTGTLQETQYF.

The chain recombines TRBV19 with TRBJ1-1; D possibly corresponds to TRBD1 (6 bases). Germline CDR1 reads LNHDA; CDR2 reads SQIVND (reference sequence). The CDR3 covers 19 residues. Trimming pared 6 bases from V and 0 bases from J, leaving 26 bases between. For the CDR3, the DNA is TGTGCCAGTAGGTACCTGTACCCCACGACAGGCCCCCTGAACACTGAAGCTTTCTTT. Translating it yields CASRYLYPTTGPLNTEAFF. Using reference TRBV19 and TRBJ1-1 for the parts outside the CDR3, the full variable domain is DGGITQSPKYLFRKEGQNVTLSCEQNLNHDAMYWYRQDPGQGLRLIYYSQIVNDFQKGDIAEGYSVSREKKESFPLTVTSAQKNPTAFYLCASRYLYPTTGPLNTEAFFGQGTRLTVV.

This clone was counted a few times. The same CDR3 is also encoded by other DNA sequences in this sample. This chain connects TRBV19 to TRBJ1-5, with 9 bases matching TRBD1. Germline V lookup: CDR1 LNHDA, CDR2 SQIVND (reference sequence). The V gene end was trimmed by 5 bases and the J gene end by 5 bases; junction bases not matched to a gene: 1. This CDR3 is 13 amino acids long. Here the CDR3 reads CASSWTGDQPQHF. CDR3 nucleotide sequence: TGTGCCAGTAGTTGGACAGGGGATCAGCCCCAGCATTTT.

The CDR3 loop is CASSLGGGERGYTF. The CDR3 nucleotides read TGTGCCAGCAGCTTGGGTGGGGGAGAGAGGGGCTACACCTTC. The rearrangement uses TRBV5-4 and TRBJ1-2; possibly TRBD1 for D (5 bases). The V gene's germline CDR1 is SGHNT and CDR2 YYREEE (reference sequence). The V end lost 0 bases, the J end lost 8 bases, and 14 bases lay between the germline ends. This CDR3 comprises 14 residues.

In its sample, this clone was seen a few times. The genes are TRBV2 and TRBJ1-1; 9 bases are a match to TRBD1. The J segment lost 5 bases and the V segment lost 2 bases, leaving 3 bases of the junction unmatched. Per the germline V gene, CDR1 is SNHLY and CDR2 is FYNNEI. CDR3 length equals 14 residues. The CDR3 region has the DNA TGTGCCAGCAGTGAACTGGACAGGGGTACTGAAGCTTTCTTT. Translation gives CASSELDRGTEAFF.

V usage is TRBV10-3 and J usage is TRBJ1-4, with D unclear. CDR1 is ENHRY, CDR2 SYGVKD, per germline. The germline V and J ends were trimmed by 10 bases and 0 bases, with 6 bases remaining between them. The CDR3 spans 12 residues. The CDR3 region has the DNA TGTGCCACTACTGCAACTAATGAAAAACTGTTTTTT. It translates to CATTATNEKLFF.

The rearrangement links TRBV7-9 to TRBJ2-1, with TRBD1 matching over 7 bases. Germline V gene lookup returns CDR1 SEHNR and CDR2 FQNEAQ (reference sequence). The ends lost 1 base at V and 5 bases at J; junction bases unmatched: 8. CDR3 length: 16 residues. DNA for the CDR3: TGTGCCAGCAGCTTAGACGACAGGGTTATACACAATGAGCAGTTCTTC. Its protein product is CASSLDDRVIHNEQFF.

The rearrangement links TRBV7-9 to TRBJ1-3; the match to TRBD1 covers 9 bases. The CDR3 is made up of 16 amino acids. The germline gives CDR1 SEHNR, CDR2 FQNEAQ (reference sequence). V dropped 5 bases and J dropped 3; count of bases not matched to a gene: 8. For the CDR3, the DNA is TGTGCCAGCAGCAGGACAGGGGTACTTGGTGGAAACACCATATATTTT. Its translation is CASSRTGVLGGNTIYF.

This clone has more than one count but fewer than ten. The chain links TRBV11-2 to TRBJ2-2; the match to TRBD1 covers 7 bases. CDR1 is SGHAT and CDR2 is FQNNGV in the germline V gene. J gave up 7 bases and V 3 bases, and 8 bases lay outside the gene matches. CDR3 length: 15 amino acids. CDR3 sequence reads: CASSFRTGAIGELFF. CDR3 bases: TGTGCCAGCAGCTTCCGGACAGGTGCGATCGGGGAGCTGTTTTTT.

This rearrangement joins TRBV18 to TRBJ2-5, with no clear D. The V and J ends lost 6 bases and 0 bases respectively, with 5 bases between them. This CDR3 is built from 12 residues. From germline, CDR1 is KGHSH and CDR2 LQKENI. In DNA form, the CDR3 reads TGTGCCAGCTCCCAGAACCAAGAGACCCAGTACTTC. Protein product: CASSQNQETQYF.

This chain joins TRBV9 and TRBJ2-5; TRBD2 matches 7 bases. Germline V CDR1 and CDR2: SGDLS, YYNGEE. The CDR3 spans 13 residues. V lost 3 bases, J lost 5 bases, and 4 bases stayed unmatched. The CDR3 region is CASSAAGGETQYF. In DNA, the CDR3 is TGTGCCAGCAGCGCAGCCGGGGGGGAGACCCAGTACTTC.

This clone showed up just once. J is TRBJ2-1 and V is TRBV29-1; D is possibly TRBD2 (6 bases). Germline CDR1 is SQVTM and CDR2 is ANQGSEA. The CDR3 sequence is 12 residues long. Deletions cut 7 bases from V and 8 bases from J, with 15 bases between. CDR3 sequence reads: CSAEEGQDEQFF. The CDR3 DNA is TGCAGCGCCGAGGAGGGTCAGGATGAGCAGTTCTTC.

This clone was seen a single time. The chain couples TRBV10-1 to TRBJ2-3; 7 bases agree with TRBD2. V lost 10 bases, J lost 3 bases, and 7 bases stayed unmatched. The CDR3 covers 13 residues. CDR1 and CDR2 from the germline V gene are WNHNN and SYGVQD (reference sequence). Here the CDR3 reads CATQTSRTDTQYF. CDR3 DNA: TGCGCCACCCAGACTAGCCGGACAGATACGCAGTATTTT.

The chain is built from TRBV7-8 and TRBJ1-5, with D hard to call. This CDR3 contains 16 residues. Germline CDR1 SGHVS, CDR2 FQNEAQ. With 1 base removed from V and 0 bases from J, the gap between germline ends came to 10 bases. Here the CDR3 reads CASSLGPANSNQPQHF. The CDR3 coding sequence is TGTGCCAGCAGCTTAGGGCCAGCTAATAGCAATCAGCCCCAGCATTTT.